Below are 18 T cell receptor beta chains sequenced from a single sample in a study of shared clonotypes between healthy human individuals. Some clones are missing from TCRdb's copy, which holds only in-frame ones; the method was immunoSEQ multiplex PCR. The sample carries about 1.5 million clones, 95% to 99% recorded once. Sequencing input: naive CD4+ T cells sorted from blood. The subset: CD45RA+ positively selected. The receptors come from a man aged 25-45 years in good health.

This chain joins TRBV11-2 and TRBJ2-3; 10 bases agree with TRBD1. The CDR3 runs 16 residues. Germline lookup yields CDR1 SGHAT and CDR2 FQNNGV. V shed 6 bases and J 3 bases; nucleotides not matched to a gene: 9. CDR3 amino acids: CASSQGQGVLTDTQYF. The CDR3 nucleotides read TGTGCCAGCAGTCAAGGACAGGGGGTTTTAACAGATACGCAGTATTTT.

The chain is built from TRBV6-5 and TRBJ2-1, with D tentatively TRBD1 (5 bases). Looked up from germline, CDR1 is MNHEY and CDR2 is SVGAGI. The CDR3 length is 15 residues. Trimming pared 2 bases from V and 4 bases from J, leaving 12 bases between. CDR3 in amino acids: CASSYGRAGYNEQFF. The CDR3 nucleotides read TGTGCCAGCAGTTACGGTCGGGCAGGGTACAATGAGCAGTTCTTC.

The V call is TRBV5-1, the J call TRBJ2-3; 7 nucleotides line up with TRBD2. CDR1 and CDR2 from the germline V gene are SGHRS and YFSETQ. V was pared by 4 bases and J by 6 bases, with 14 bases of the junction left unmatched. This CDR3 region has 16 residues. CDR3 sequence reads: CASSLVVAGVGDTQYF. In DNA form, the CDR3 reads TGCGCCAGCAGCCTGGTTGTGGCGGGAGTTGGGGATACGCAGTATTTT.

The chain uses TRBV27 and TRBJ1-1, with 9 bases that match TRBD1. CDR3 size: 13 residues. Germline loops: CDR1 MNHEY, CDR2 SMNVEV (reference sequence). V gave up 5 bases and J gave up 8 bases; unmatched junction bases: 6. The CDR3 spells CASSRTGGVEAFF. The CDR3 nucleotides are TGTGCCAGCAGTCGCACAGGGGGCGTCGAAGCTTTCTTT.

The rearrangement links TRBV28 to TRBJ2-1; D may be TRBD1 (6 bases). The CDR3 length is 15 residues. Trimming pared 7 bases from V and 0 bases from J, leaving 13 bases between. The germline V gene encodes CDR1 MDHEN and CDR2 SYDVKM. The CDR3 reads CASIMGDISYNEQFF. CDR3 nucleotide sequence: TGTGCCAGCATCATGGGGGACATCTCCTACAATGAGCAGTTCTTC.

The chain recombines TRBV18 with TRBJ1-5; D call uncertain. Between the trimmed V and J ends, which lost 5 bases and 3 bases, there was a span of 8 bases. The CDR3 runs to 13 residues. Germline-derived CDR1 and CDR2 are KGHSH and LQKENI. The CDR3 bases are TGTGCCAGCTCAAGCAAACCCAATCAGCCCCAGCATTTT. It codes for CASSSKPNQPQHF.

The rearrangement links TRBV2 to TRBJ2-2; D assignment may be TRBD1 or TRBD2 (5 bases each). Germline V gene sequence: CDR1 SNHLY, CDR2 FYNNEI. The V end was cut by 2 bases, the J end by 6 bases, with 13 bases between. The CDR3 runs to 15 residues. The CDR3 DNA follows: TGTGCCAGCAGTGAAAGGTGGGGGTTGGCCGGGGAGCTGTTTTTT. It encodes CASSERWGLAGELFF.

The chain couples TRBV27 to TRBJ2-3; 9 bases fit TRBD1. CDR3 length: 16 amino acids. The J segment lost 2 bases and the V segment lost 5 bases, leaving 8 bases of the junction unmatched. The germline CDR1 and CDR2 sequences are MNHEY and SMNVEV (reference sequence). The CDR3 nucleotides are TGTGCCAGCAGTGCGTACGGGACAGGGCCCACAGATACGCAGTATTTT. Its translation: CASSAYGTGPTDTQYF.

This chain connects TRBV4-1 to TRBJ2-1; maybe TRBD2 (6 bases). The CDR3 extends over 16 amino acids. V lost 6 bases, J lost 0 bases, and 15 bases lay in between. Looked up from germline, CDR1 is MGHRA and CDR2 is YSYEKL. CDR3 residues: CASRPIGRDSYNEQFF. Here the CDR3 DNA reads TGCGCCAGCAGACCCATCGGGAGAGACTCCTACAATGAGCAGTTCTTC.

This sequence joins TRBV28 and TRBJ2-2; D is perhaps TRBD1 or TRBD2 (5 bases each). Trimming left V 5 bases short and J 4 bases short, with 17 bases between. The germline CDR1 and CDR2 sequences are MDHEN and SYDVKM. The CDR3 is 16 residues long. CDR3 bases: TGTGCCAGCAGTGGAGCAGGGAGATCAGGCACCGGGGAGCTGTTTTTT. Amino acids: CASSGAGRSGTGELFF.

The V and J genes are TRBV7-2 and TRBJ2-1; 7 nucleotides line up with TRBD1. Germline V gives CDR1 SGHTA, CDR2 FQGNSA. The V segment lost 6 bases and the J segment 6 bases; nucleotides outside the gene matches: 14. This CDR3 region has 16 residues. CDR3 DNA: TGTGCCAGCAGGTTGATGATGGGGACAGCATTCAATGAGCAGTTCTTC. Its translation is CASRLMMGTAFNEQFF.

This chain uses TRBV5-1 with TRBJ2-7; TRBD2 agrees at 7 bases. With V trimmed by 2 bases and J by 6 bases, 8 bases remained unmatched. Germline V gives CDR1 SGHRS, CDR2 YFSETQ. The CDR3 has 14 residues. The CDR3 nucleotides are TGCGCCAGCAGCTTTTGGGCGGGAGATAGCGAGCAGTACTTC. Translated, it gives CASSFWAGDSEQYF.

J is TRBJ2-7 and V is TRBV7-8, with D unresolved. The CDR3 has 16 residues. V lost 1 base, J lost 4 bases, and 17 bases lay in between. CDR1 SGHVS and CDR2 FQNEAQ come from the germline V gene. CDR3 bases: TGTGCCAGCAGCTTAGTAGTCGCCGGATTTGGTTACGAGCAGTACTTC. Translation: CASSLVVAGFGYEQYF.

The chain employs TRBV7-9 and TRBJ2-2, with D possibly being TRBD1 (6 bases). Germline lookup yields CDR1 SEHNR and CDR2 FQNEAQ (reference sequence). The germline V and J ends were trimmed by 3 bases and 6 bases, with 11 bases remaining between them. The CDR3 covers 14 residues. In DNA, the CDR3 is TGTGCCAGCAGCTTTACCAGGGGTTCCGGGGAGCTGTTTTTT. This translates into CASSFTRGSGELFF.

The rearrangement joins TRBV28 to TRBJ2-7, with D perhaps assigned TRBD1 or TRBD2 (5 bases each). In germline, CDR1 is MDHEN, CDR2 SYDVKM. This CDR3 spans 15 amino acids. V dropped 0 bases and J dropped 3 bases, with 12 bases sitting between them. As DNA, the CDR3 is TGTGCCAGCAGTTTATGGGGGGACGTAGTCTACGAGCAGTACTTC. Translating it yields CASSLWGDVVYEQYF.

The chain joins TRBV5-1 to TRBJ2-5, with 14 bases fitting TRBD2. The length of the CDR3 is 15 residues. V was clipped by 4 bases and J by 10 bases; unmatched bases: 9. Germline lookup yields CDR1 SGHRS and CDR2 YFSETQ. Here the CDR3 DNA reads TGCGCCAGCAGCATCCTTGGACTAGCGGGAGGCAACCAGTACTTC. The encoded protein is CASSILGLAGGNQYF.

This chain links TRBV7-8 with TRBJ1-2, with D possibly TRBD1 on 5 matching bases. Per germline, CDR1 SGHVS and CDR2 FQNEAQ. Trimming stripped 4 bases from V and 3 bases from J, with 18 bases between. The CDR3 spans 16 residues. The CDR3 nucleotides are TGTGCCAGCAGCTCCGACGCTGCGGGGGGGGACTATGGCTACACCTTC. It translates to CASSSDAAGGDYGYTF. The whole variable domain, remainder taken from reference TRBV7-8 and TRBJ1-2, is GAGVSQSPRYKVAKRGQDVALRCDPISGHVSLFWYQQALGQGPEFLTYFQNEAQLDKSGLPSDRFFAERPEGSVSTLKIQRTQQEDSAVYLCASSSDAAGGDYGYTFGSGTRLTVV.

This rearrangement joins TRBV19 to TRBJ1-5; D gene ambiguous. Germline CDR1 LNHDA, CDR2 SQIVND (reference sequence). The CDR3 runs 14 residues. V lost 4 bases, J lost 4 bases, and 11 bases lay in between. Here the CDR3 DNA reads TGTGCCAGTAGTACGTGGAACCTTAATCAGCCCCAGCATTTT. It is translated as CASSTWNLNQPQHF.